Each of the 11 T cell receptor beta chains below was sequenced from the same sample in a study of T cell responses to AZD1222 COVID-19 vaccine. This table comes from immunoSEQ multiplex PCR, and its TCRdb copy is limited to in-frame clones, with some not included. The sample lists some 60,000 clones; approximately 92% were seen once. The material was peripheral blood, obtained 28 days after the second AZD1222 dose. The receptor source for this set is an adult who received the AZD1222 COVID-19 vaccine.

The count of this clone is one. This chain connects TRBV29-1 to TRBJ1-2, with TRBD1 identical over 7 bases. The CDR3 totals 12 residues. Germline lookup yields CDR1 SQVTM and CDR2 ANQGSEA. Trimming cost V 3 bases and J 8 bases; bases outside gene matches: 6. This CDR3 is CSVDGTVIGYTF. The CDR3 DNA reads TGCAGCGTTGATGGGACAGTAATCGGCTACACCTTC.

The CDR3 reads CAITGTGSQPQHF. The CDR3 DNA follows: TGCGCCATCACCGGGACCGGCAGTCAGCCCCAGCATTTT. The rearrangement uses TRBV5-1 and TRBJ1-5, with a possible D match to TRBD1 (5 bases). This CDR3 spans 13 amino acids. V was pared by 9 bases and J by 6 bases, with 16 bases between. The V gene's germline CDR1 is SGHRS and CDR2 YFSETQ. Full variable domain (rest looked up from reference TRBV5-1 and TRBJ1-5): KAGVTQTPRYLIKTRGQQVTLSCSPISGHRSVSWYQQTPGQGLQFLFEYFSETQRNKGNFPGRFSGRQFSNSRSEMNVSTLELGDSALYLCAITGTGSQPQHFGDGTRLSIL.

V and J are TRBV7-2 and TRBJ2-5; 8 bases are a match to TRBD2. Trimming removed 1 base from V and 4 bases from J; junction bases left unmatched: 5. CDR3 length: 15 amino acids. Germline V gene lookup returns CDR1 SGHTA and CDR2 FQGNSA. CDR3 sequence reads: CASSLVGTSVETQYF. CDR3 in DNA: TGTGCCAGCAGCTTAGTGGGGACTAGTGTAGAGACCCAGTACTTC.

The DNA of the CDR3 is TGTGCCAGCAGCAAAAACCATGCCTCGACTCAGCCCCAGCATTTT. Its protein product is CASSKNHASTQPQHF. The chain links TRBV7-2 to TRBJ1-5; D not resolved. This CDR3 comprises 15 residues. The V and J ends lost 5 bases and 6 bases respectively, with 17 bases between them. Germline CDR1 is SGHTA and CDR2 is FQGNSA.

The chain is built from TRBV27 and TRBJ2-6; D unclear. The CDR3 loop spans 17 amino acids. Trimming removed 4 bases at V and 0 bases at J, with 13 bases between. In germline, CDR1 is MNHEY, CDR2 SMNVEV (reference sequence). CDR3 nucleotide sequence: TGTGCCAGCAGTTCCCTCTGGGGTGCCTCTGGGGCCAACGTCCTGACTTTC. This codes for CASSSLWGASGANVLTF.

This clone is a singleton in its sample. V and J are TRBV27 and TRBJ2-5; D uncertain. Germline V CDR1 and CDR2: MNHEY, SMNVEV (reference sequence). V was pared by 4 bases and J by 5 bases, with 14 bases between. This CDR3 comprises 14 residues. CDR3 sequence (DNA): TGTGCCAGCAGTTCCGAACCGACGGTGGAGACCCAGTACTTC. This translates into CASSSEPTVETQYF.

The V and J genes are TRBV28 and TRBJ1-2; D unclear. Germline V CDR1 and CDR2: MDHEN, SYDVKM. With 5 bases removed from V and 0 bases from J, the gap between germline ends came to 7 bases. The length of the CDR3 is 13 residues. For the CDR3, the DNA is TGTGCCAGCAGTCCCGTCGCTAACTATGGCTACACCTTC. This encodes CASSPVANYGYTF.

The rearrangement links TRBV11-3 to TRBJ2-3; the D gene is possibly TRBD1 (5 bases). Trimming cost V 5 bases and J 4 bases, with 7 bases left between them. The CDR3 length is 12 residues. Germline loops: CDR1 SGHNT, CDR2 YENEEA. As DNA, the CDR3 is TGTGCCAGCAGCGTAGGGGCAGATACGCAGTATTTT. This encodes CASSVGADTQYF.

DNA of the CDR3: TGTGCCATCAGGGACGTGAGCTCCTACGAGCAGTACTTC. Translated: CAIRDVSSYEQYF. The chain recombines TRBV10-3 with TRBJ2-7; D is uncertain. V was pared by 6 bases and J by 0 bases, with 9 bases between. Per the germline V gene, CDR1 is ENHRY and CDR2 is SYGVKD. This CDR3 contains 13 residues.

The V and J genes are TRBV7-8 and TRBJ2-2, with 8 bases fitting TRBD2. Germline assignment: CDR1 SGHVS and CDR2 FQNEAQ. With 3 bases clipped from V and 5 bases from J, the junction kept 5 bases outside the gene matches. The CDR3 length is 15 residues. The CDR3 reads CASSFVAGNTGELFF. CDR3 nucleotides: TGTGCCAGCAGCTTTGTAGCGGGAAATACCGGGGAGCTGTTTTTT.

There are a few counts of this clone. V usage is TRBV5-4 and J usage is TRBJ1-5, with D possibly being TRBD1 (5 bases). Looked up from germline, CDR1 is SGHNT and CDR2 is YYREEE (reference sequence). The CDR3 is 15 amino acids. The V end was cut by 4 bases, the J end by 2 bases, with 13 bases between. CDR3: CASSIQGGGNQPQHF. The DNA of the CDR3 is TGTGCCAGCAGCATCCAGGGTGGGGGCAATCAGCCCCAGCATTTT.